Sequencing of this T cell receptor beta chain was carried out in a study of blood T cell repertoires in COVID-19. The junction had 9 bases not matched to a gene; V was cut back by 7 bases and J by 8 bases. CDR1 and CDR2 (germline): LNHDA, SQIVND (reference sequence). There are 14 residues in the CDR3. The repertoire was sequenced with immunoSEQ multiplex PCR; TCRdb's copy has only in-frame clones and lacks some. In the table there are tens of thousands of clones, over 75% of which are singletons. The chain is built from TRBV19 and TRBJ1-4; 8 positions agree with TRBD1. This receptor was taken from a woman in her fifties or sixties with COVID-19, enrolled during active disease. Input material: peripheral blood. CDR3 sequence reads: CASMRDRGSEKLFF. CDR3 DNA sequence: TGTGCCAGTATGCGCGACAGGGGAAGCGAAAAACTGTTTTTT.